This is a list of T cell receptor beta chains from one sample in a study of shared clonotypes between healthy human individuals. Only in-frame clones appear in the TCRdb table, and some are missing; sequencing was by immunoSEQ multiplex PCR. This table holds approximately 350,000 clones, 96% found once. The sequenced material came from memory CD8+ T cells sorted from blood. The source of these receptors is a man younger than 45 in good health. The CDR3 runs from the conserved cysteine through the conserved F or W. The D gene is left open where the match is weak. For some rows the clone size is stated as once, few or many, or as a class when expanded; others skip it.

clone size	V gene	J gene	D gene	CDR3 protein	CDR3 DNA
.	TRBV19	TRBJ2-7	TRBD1	CASSAGRPGQGWYEQYF	TGTGCCAGTAGTGCTGGGCGGCCGGGACAGGGTTGGTACGAGCAGTACTTC
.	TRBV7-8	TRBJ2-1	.	CASRGRNSYNEQFF	TGTGCCAGCAGAGGCAGGAACTCCTACAATGAGCAGTTCTTC
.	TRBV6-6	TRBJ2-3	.	CASSYPGTVLDTQYF	TGTGCCAGCAGTTACCCGGGGACCGTACTGGATACGCAGTATTTT
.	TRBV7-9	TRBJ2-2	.	CASSLSIRLNTGELFF	TGTGCCAGCAGCTTATCGATCAGGCTGAACACCGGGGAGCTGTTTTTT
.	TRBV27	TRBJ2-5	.	CASSFGERPQGPETQYF	TGTGCCAGCAGTTTTGGGGAGAGACCCCAAGGGCCAGAGACCCAGTACTTC
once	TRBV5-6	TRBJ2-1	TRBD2	CASSLVGLVHNEQFF	TGTGCCAGCAGCTTGGTGGGACTAGTCCACAATGAGCAGTTCTTC
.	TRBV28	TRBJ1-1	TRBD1	CASSSTGYEAFF	TGTGCCAGCAGTTCGACAGGGTACGAAGCTTTCTTT
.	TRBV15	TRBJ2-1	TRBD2	CATSLVLAGGYEQFF	TGTGCCACCAGCCTAGTATTAGCGGGAGGATATGAGCAGTTCTTC
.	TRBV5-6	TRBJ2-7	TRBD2	CASSYPGTSVLF	TGTGCCAGCAGTTACCCCGGGACTAGTGTATTATTC
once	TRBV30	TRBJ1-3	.	CAWRQFSGNTIYF	TGTGCCTGGAGACAGTTCTCTGGAAACACCATATATTTT
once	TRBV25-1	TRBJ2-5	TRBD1	CASKRQGRGETQYF	TGTGCCAGCAAGCGACAGGGCAGGGGGGAGACCCAGTACTTC
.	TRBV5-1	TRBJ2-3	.	CASSLSPRGTDTQYF	TGCGCCAGCAGCTTGTCCCCGAGGGGCACAGATACGCAGTATTTT
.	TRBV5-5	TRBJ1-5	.	CASSLGGDQPQHF	TGTGCCAGCAGCTTGGGCGGGGATCAGCCCCAGCATTTT
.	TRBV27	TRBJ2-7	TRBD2	CASSSLAGVLPYEQYF	TGTGCCAGCAGTTCGCTAGCGGGAGTTTTACCCTACGAGCAGTACTTC
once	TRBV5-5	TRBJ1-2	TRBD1	CASSLGDRVTNYGYTF	TGTGCCAGCAGCTTGGGAGACAGGGTTACTAACTATGGCTACACCTTC
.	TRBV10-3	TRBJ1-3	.	CAISEGGAGNTIYF	TGTGCCATCAGTGAAGGAGGAGCTGGAAACACCATATATTTT
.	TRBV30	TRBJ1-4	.	CAWSVPGTLNEKLFF	TGTGCCTGGAGTGTACCAGGGACTCTTAATGAAAAACTGTTTTTT
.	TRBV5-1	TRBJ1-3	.	CASSSKSGNTIYF	TGCGCCAGCAGCTCTAAGTCTGGAAACACCATATATTTT
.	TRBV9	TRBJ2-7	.	CASSVEEGGATYEQYF	TGTGCCAGCAGCGTAGAGGAGGGAGGAGCTACCTACGAGCAGTACTTC
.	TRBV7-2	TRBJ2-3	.	CASRAGGAHTDTQYF	TGTGCCAGCCGAGCCGGAGGGGCCCACACAGATACGCAGTATTTT
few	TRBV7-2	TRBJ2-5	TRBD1	CASSWDRGSETQYF	TGTGCCAGCAGCTGGGACAGGGGGTCAGAGACCCAGTACTTC
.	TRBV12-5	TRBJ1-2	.	CASGLVSGGYTF	TGTGCTAGTGGTTTGGTATCGGGCGGCTACACCTTC
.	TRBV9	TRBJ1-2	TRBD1	CASSVGQGTTGYTF	TGTGCCAGCAGCGTAGGACAGGGCACAACGGGCTACACCTTC
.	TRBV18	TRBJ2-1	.	CASSPQENEQFF	TGTGCCAGCTCACCGCAAGAGAATGAGCAGTTCTTC
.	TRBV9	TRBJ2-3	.	CASSVGQDTQYF	TGTGCCAGCAGCGTAGGACAAGATACGCAGTATTTT
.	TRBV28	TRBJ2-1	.	CASSFELIHEQFF	TGTGCCAGCAGTTTTGAGCTGATCCATGAGCAGTTCTTC
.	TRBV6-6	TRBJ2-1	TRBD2	CASSYPGGYQFF	TGTGCCAGCAGTTACCCGGGGGGGTATCAGTTCTTC
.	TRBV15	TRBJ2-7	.	CATRDSSASYEQYF	TGTGCCACCCGCGATTCTAGCGCCTCCTACGAGCAGTACTTC
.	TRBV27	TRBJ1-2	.	CASSFQGGYGYTF	TGTGCCAGCAGTTTTCAGGGTGGGTATGGCTACACCTTC
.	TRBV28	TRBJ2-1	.	CASRDTYNEQFF	TGTGCCAGCAGGGACACCTACAATGAGCAGTTCTTC
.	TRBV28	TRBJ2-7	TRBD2	CASRRASGSYEQYF	TGTGCCAGCAGGAGGGCTAGCGGTTCCTACGAGCAGTACTTC
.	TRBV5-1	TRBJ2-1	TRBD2	CASSLSRTSGGYNEQFF	TGCGCCAGCAGCTTGTCCCGGACTAGCGGAGGATACAATGAGCAGTTCTTC
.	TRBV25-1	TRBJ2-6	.	CAHGQSRANVLTF	TGTGCCCATGGACAAAGTCGGGCCAACGTCCTGACTTTC
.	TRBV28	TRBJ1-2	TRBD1	CASSSDRGDYGYTF	TGTGCCAGCAGTTCTGACAGGGGGGACTATGGCTACACCTTC
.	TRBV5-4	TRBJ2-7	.	CARAGHTREYEQYF	TGTGCCAGGGCGGGTCATACGAGAGAGTACGAGCAGTACTTC
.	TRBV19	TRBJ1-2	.	CASSIEPHGRQSYTF	TGTGCCAGTAGTATAGAGCCCCATGGCAGGCAGAGCTACACCTTC
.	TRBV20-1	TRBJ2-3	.	CSAGRAYTQYF	TGCAGTGCTGGTCGGGCCTATACGCAGTATTTT
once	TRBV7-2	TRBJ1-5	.	CASSLGGSGNGWPQHF	TGTGCCAGCAGCTTAGGGGGTTCAGGAAATGGATGGCCCCAGCATTTT
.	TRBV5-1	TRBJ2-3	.	CASSWPRDELVGDTQYF	TGCGCCAGCAGCTGGCCCCGGGACGAGCTTGTGGGGGATACGCAGTATTTT
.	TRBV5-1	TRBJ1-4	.	CASCPQGVNEKLFF	TGCGCCAGCTGCCCGCAGGGAGTTAATGAAAAACTGTTTTTT
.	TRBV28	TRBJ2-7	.	CASSFRAYEQYF	TGTGCCAGCAGTTTTAGGGCCTACGAGCAGTACTTC
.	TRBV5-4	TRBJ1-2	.	CASSLAPSYGYTF	TGTGCCAGCAGCTTGGCTCCCAGCTATGGCTACACCTTC
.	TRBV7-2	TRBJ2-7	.	CASSLFADSLRAYEQYF	TGTGCCAGCAGCTTATTCGCGGATTCCCTAAGGGCGTACGAGCAGTACTTC
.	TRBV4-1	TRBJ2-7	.	CASSHYPRDDYEQYF	TGCGCCAGCAGCCATTACCCCAGGGATGACTACGAGCAGTACTTC
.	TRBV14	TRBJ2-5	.	CASSQRQGTTLETQYF	TGTGCCAGCAGCCAACGTCAGGGGACAACACTCGAGACCCAGTACTTC
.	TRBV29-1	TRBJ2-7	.	CSVGGPYEQYF	TGCAGCGTTGGAGGTCCGTACGAGCAGTACTTC
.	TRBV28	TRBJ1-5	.	CASRQVGQPQHF	TGTGCCAGCAGACAGGTGGGTCAGCCCCAGCATTTT
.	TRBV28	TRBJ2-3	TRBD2	CASSAGTSGTDTQYF	TGTGCCAGCAGTGCCGGGACTAGCGGCACAGATACGCAGTATTTT
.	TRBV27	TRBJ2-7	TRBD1	CASSLSPVPLSTGSSYEQYF	TGTGCCAGCAGTTTATCGCCCGTACCCCTCTCGACAGGGTCGTCCTACGAGCAGTACTTC
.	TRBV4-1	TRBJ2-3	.	CASSQDPGADTQYF	TGCGCCAGCAGCCAAGATCCGGGGGCAGATACGCAGTATTTT
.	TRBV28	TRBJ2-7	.	CASSLAEPYEQYF	TGTGCCAGCAGTTTGGCAGAGCCCTACGAGCAGTACTTC
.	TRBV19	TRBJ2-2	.	CASSLNTGELFF	TGTGCCAGTAGTCTGAACACCGGGGAGCTGTTTTTT
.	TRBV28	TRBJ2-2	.	CASSFSGASNTGELFF	TGTGCCAGCAGTTTTTCGGGGGCCTCGAACACCGGGGAGCTGTTTTTT
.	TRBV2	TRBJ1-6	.	CASSTLSNSPLHF	TGTGCCAGCTCTACGTTGAGTAATTCACCCCTCCACTTT